This T cell receptor (beta chain) was sequenced during a study of control samples from healthy donors and cancer patients. The method was immunoSEQ multiplex PCR; TCRdb's version includes in-frame clones alone and lacks a portion of them. The table shows approximately 170,000 clones, with approximately 90% occurring only once. This CDR3 region has 16 residues. Trimming took 1 base from V and 5 from J, leaving 15 bases between them. CDR1 is PRHDT and CDR2 is FYEKMQ in the germline V gene (reference sequence). This clone was recorded a few times. The TCR sequence derives from a man aged 30 to 39 in good health. The rearrangement joins TRBV13 to TRBJ2-1, with D maybe TRBD2 (7 bases). Sequencing used blood. The DNA for the CDR3 is TGTGCCAGCAGCTTAGTGGATCGCGGGGGCGACAATGAGCAGTTCTTC. It translates to CASSLVDRGGDNEQFF.